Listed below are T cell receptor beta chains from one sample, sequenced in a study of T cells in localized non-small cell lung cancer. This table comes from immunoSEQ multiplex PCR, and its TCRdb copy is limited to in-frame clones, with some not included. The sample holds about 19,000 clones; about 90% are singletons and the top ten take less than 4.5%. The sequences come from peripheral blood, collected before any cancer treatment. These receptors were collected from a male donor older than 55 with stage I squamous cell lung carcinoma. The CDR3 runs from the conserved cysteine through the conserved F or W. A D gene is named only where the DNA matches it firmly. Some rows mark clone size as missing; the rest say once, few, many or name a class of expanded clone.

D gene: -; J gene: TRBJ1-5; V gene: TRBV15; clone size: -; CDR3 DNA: TGTGCCACCAGCAGAGGAAGCGCCCTCAATCAGCCCCAGCATTTT; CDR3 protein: CATSRGSALNQPQHF
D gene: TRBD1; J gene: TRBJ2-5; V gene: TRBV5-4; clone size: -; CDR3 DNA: TGTGCCAGCAGCGGAACAGGGGGCGTGGAGACCCAGTACTTC; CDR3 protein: CASSGTGGVETQYF
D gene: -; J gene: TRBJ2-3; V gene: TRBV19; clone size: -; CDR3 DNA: TGTGCCAGTAGTGCTCAGCGTCCCACAGATACGCAGTATTTT; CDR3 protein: CASSAQRPTDTQYF
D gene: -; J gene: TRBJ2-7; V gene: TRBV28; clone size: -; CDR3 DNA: TGTGCCAGCAGCCAACAGGGAAACGAGCAGTACTTC; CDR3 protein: CASSQQGNEQYF
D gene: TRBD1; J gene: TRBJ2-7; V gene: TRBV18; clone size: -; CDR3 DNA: TGTGCCAGCTCACCACCGGGACAGGGGAAGCACGAGCAGTACTTC; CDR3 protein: CASSPPGQGKHEQYF
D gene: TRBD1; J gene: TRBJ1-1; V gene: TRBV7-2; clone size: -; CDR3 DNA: TGTGCCAGCAGCTTGACAGGGGCCAACCTCCTGAACACTGAAGCTTTCTTT; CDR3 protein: CASSLTGANLLNTEAFF
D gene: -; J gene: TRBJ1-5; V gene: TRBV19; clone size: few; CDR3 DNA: TGTGCCAGTGGTACCGGGACAACTCAGCCCCAGCATTTT; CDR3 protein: CASGTGTTQPQHF
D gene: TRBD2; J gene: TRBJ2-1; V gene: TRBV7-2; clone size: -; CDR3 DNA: TGTGCCAGCAGCTTCCTAGCGGGAACTTTGATGGCTCTTTACAATGAGCAGTTCTTC; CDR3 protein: CASSFLAGTLMALYNEQFF
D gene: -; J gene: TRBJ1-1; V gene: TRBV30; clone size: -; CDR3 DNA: TGTGCCTGGAGTACTCTTACGGCTGGCACTGAAGCTTTCTTT; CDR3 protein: CAWSTLTAGTEAFF
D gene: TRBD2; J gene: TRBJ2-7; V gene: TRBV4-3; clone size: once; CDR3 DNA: TGCGCCAGCAGCCAAGATCCCTGGACAGGGACTAGCGGGCCGTCCTACGAGCAGTACTTC; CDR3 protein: CASSQDPWTGTSGPSYEQYF
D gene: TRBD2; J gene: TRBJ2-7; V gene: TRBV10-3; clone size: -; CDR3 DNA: TGTGCCATCAGTGCACAGTCCGGGACTAGCGGGAGGGGACGGGAAGAGCAGTACTTC; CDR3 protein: CAISAQSGTSGRGREEQYF
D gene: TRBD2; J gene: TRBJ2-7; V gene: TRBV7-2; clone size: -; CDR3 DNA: TGTGCCAGCAGCTCCTCGGGAGGATACTCCTACGAGCAGTACTTC; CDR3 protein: CASSSSGGYSYEQYF
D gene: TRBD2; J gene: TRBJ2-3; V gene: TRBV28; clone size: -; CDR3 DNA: TGTGCCAGCAGAGGGACTAGCGGGAGGACACCTAGCACAGATACGCAGTATTTT; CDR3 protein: CASRGTSGRTPSTDTQYF
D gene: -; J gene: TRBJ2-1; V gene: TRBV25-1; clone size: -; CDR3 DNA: TGTGCCAGCAGTGTTCCCCTGCAGGGGTACCAGTTCTTC; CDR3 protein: CASSVPLQGYQFF
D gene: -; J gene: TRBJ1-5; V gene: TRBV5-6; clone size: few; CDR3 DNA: TGTGCCAGCAGCTTGGGGGAGGGGAATCAGCCCCAGCATTTT; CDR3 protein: CASSLGEGNQPQHF
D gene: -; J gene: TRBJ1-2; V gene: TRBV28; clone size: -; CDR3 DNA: TGTGCCAGCAGTCCCTACGACAACTATGGCTACACCTTC; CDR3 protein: CASSPYDNYGYTF
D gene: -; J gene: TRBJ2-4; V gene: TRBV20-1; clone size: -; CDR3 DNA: TGCAGTGCTAGCCCGGGGGACAGAGGGTACTTC; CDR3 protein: CSASPGDRGYF
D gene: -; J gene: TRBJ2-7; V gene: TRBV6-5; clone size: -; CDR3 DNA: TGTGCCAGTTCCTCCCCGGGAGCGTCCTACGAGCAGTACTTC; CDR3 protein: CASSSPGASYEQYF
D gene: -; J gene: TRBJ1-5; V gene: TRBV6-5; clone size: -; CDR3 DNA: TGTGCCAGCAGTTACTCGTACGGAGATCAGCCCCAGCATTTT; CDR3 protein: CASSYSYGDQPQHF
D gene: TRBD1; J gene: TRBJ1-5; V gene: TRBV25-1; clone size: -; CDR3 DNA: TGTGCCAGCAGTGGCGACAGGGTCAATCAGCCCCAGCATTTT; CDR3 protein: CASSGDRVNQPQHF
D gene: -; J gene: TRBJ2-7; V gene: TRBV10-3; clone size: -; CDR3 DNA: TGTGCCATCAGTGAGTCGACGACCTACGAGCAGTACTTC; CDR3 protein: CAISESTTYEQYF
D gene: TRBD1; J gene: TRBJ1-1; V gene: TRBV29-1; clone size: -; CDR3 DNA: TGCAGCGTCCAGGGACAGTGGAACACTGAAGCTTTCTTT; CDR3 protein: CSVQGQWNTEAFF
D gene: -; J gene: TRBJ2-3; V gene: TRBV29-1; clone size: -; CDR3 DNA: TGCAGCGTAGGGTTCACAGATACGCAGTATTTT; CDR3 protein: CSVGFTDTQYF
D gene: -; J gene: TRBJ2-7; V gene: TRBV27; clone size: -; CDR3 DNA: TGTGCCAGCAGTCCCCTGGACCTAGGTAGCAAGTACTTC; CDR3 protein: CASSPLDLGSKYF
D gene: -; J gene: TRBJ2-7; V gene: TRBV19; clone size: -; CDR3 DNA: TGTGCCAGTGCCGTGACTAGAACCTACGAGCAGTACTTC; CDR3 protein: CASAVTRTYEQYF
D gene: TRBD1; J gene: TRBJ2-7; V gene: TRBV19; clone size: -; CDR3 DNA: TGTGCCAGTCGAAGCCGACAGGGACCCTACGAGCAGTACTTC; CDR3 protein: CASRSRQGPYEQYF
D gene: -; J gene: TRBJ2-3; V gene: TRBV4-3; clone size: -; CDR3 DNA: TGCGCCAGCAGCCAAGAGGCCCCGAGTAGGCAGTATTTT; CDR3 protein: CASSQEAPSRQYF
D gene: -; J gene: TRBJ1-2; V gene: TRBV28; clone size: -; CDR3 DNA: TGTGCCAGCACCACCGGGGGGGGGACTTTAGGTTATGGCTACACCTTC; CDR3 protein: CASTTGGGTLGYGYTF
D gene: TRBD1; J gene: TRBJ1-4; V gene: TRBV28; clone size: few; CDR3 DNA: TGTGCCAGCAGTTTATTAGGACAGGGGTTTGCAACTAATGAAAAACTGTTTTTT; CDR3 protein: CASSLLGQGFATNEKLFF
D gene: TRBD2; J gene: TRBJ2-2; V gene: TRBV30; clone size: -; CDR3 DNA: TGTGCCTGGAGTGTCGCTCGGACTAGCGGGAACACCGGGGAGCTGTTTTTT; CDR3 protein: CAWSVARTSGNTGELFF
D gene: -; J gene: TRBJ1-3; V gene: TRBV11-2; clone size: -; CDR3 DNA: TGTGCCAGCAGCTTAGGGGCGTCTGGAAACACCATATATTTT; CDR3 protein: CASSLGASGNTIYF
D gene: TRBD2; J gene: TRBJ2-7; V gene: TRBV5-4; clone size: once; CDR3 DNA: TGTGCCAGCAGCTCGGGACTAGCGGGAACCTACGAGCAGTACTTC; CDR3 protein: CASSSGLAGTYEQYF
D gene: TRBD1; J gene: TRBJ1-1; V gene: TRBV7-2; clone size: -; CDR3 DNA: TGTGCCAGCAGCTTAGCAGGACAGGGGGAAACTGAAGCTTTCTTT; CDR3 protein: CASSLAGQGETEAFF
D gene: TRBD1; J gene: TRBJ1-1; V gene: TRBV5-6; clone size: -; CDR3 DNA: TGTGCCAGCAGCTTAAGGGGGCTTAAAACTGAAGCTTTCTTT; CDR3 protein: CASSLRGLKTEAFF
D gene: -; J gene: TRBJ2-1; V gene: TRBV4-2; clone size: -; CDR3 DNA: TGTGCCAGCAGCCAAGGTAGGTGGCGGAGATTCTTC; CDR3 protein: CASSQGRWRRFF
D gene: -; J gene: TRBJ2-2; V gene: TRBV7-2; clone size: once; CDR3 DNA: TGTGCCAGCAGCTTACCTTGGGGCAGGGACCCCGGGGAGCTGTTTTTT; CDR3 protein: CASSLPWGRDPGELFF
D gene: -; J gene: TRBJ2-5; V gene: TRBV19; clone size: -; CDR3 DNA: TGTGCCAGTAGTATGACTGAGGTCGGAGAGACCCAGTACTTC; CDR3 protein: CASSMTEVGETQYF
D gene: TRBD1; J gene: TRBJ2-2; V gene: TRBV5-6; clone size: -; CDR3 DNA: TGTGCCAGCAGCCCCCGGGACAGGAACACCGGGGAGCTGTTTTTT; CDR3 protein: CASSPRDRNTGELFF
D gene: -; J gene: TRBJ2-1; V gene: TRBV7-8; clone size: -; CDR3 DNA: TGTGCCAGCAGCTTAGCCCCAACAGGGACCTACAATGAGCAGTTCTTC; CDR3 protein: CASSLAPTGTYNEQFF
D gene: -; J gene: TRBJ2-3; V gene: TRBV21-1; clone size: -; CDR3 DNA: TGTGCCAGCAGCAAAGTTCAGGGGAGGGGTACAGATACGCAGTATTTT; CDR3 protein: CASSKVQGRGTDTQYF
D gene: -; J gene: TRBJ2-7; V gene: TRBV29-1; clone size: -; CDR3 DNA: TGCAGCGTATGCCCCGGGAGCAACTACGAGCAGTACTTC; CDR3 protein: CSVCPGSNYEQYF
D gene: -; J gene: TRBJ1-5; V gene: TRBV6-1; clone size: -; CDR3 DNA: TGTGCCAGCAGTGAAACAGGGACAAGCAATCAGCCCCAGCATTTT; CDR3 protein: CASSETGTSNQPQHF
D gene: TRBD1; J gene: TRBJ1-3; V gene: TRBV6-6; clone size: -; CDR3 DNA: TGTGCCAGCACCCCGGGACAGGGGGCGCTTGGAAACACCATATATTTT; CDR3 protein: CASTPGQGALGNTIYF
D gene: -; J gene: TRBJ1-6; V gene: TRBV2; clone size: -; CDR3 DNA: TGTGCCAGCAGTGAAGAGGGCACGACACCCCTCCACTTT; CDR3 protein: CASSEEGTTPLHF
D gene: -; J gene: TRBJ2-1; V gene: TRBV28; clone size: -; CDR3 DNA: TGTGCCAGCAGTGGTCGCGGGGTCAATGAGCAGTTCTTC; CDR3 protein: CASSGRGVNEQFF
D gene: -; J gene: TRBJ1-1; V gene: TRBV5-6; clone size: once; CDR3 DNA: TGTGCCAGCAGCTGGGGACGGAAAGGTACTGAAGCTTTCTTT; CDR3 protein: CASSWGRKGTEAFF
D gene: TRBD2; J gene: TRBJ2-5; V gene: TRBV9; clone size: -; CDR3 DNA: TGTGCCAGCAGCGTAGGGGTCCCCACTAGCGGGAGTTCGGCCCAGTACTTC; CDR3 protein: CASSVGVPTSGSSAQYF
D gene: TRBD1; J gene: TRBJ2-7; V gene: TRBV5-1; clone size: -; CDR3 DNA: TGCGCCAGCAAAGTCCGAGACAGGGCGGGTGAGCAGTACTTC; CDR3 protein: CASKVRDRAGEQYF
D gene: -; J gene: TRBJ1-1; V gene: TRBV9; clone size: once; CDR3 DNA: TGTGCCAGCAGCGTAGAGGGGAAGAACACTGAAGCTTTCTTT; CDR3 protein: CASSVEGKNTEAFF
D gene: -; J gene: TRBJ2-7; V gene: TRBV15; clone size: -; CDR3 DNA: TGTGCCACCAGCACAGGGGTGGAGAACGAGCAGTACTTC; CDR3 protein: CATSTGVENEQYF
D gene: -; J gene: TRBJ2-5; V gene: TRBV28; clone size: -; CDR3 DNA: TGTGCCAGCAGTTTCGAGGCTGGGCGCGAAGAGACCCAGTACTTC; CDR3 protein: CASSFEAGREETQYF
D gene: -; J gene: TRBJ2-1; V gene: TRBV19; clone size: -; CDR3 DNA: TGTGCCAGTAAGGGTTACAATGAGCAGTTCTTC; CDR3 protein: CASKGYNEQFF
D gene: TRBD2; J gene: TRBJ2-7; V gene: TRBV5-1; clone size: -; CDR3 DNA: TGCGCCAGCAGTCTAATTCCCGGCGGACAGGCTACTAGACTAGCGGGAGGTACCTACGAGCAGTACTTC; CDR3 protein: CASSLIPGGQATRLAGGTYEQYF
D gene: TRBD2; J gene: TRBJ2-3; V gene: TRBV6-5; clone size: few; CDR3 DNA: TGTGCCAGCAGGAGGAGCGGGAGGGCCGGAGATACGCAGTATTTT; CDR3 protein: CASRRSGRAGDTQYF